The sequence of this T cell receptor beta chain was determined in a study of shared clonotypes between healthy human individuals. Across the study: Serving as donors were two women and a few men, whose ages spanned 18 to 49. Donors had three CD4 naive, three CD4 memory, two CD8 naive and one CD8 memory plate apiece.

Naive CD8 cells were CD45RO-negative, positively selected for CCR7, excluding terminally differentiated effector memory CD45RA+ cells. The donors, healthy adults who were HIV-negative, had experienced no recent acute infections or vaccinations. It was at deep level that the assay was run. Method: immunoSEQ multiplex PCR; TCRdb's copy keeps in-frame clones and lacks some. The sample carries about 2 million clones, about 95% recorded once. The germline gives CDR1 MNHEY, CDR2 SVGAGI. There are 13 residues in the CDR3. V gave up 5 bases and J gave up 1 base, with 8 bases separating them. Sequenced input: naive CD8+ T cells sorted from blood. This rearrangement joins TRBV6-5 to TRBJ1-1, with a weak D call TRBD1 (5 bases). This TCR derives from a man between 18 and 35 years old in good health. Here the CDR3 DNA reads TGTGCCAGCAGTATTACAGGGAACACTGAAGCTTTCTTT. This codes for CASSITGNTEAFF.